This TCR beta chain appears in the sequencing data of a study of cytomegalovirus exposure and HLA in healthy donors. 60 Vbeta and 13 Jbeta primers were used in PCR. The method was immunoSEQ multiplex PCR; TCRdb's version includes in-frame clones alone and lacks a portion of them. This sample has about 160,000 clones; 81% occur once, and the top ten carry about 13%. The sample consisted of PBMCs. This receptor was taken from a woman aged 50 to 60 in good health and CMV-seronegative.

The CDR3, as DNA: TGTGCCAGCAGTCCCCACCGGACCAGCGGGAGGGACACCGGGGAGCTGTTTTTT. Translating it yields CASSPHRTSGRDTGELFF. The chain combines TRBV27 with TRBJ2-2; 10 nucleotides line up with TRBD2. J was trimmed by 3 bases and V by 5 bases; bases with no gene match: 12. In germline, CDR1 is MNHEY, CDR2 SMNVEV (reference sequence). The CDR3 is 18 residues long.